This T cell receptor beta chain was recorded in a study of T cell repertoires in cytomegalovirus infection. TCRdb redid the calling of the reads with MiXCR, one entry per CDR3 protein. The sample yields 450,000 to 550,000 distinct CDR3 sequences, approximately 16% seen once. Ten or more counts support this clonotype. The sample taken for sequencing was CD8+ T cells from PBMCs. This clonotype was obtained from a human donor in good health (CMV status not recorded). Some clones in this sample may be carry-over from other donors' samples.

The CDR3 coding sequence is TGTGCCAGCAGCTTAGGTTCCGGGGTGAACACCGGGGAGCTGTTTTTT. Translating it yields CASSLGSGVNTGELFF. The chain has TRBV11-2 and TRBJ2-2; D is possibly TRBD2 (5 bases). The CDR3 extends over 16 amino acids. Germline values: CDR1 SGHAT, CDR2 FQNNGV. V lost 1 base to trimming and J lost 1 base, with 10 bases between them.